The 21 T cell receptor beta chains listed next were all sequenced from one sample in a study of CD8 T cells in Susac syndrome. The authors reverse transcribed roughly 0.5 to 1 ug RNA with random hexamers. TCRdb fed the immunoSEQ multiplex PCR reads into MiXCR, producing one record per CDR3 protein. This table has 140,000 to 150,000 distinct CDR3 sequences, approximately 94% appearing once. The specimen sequenced was CD4+ T cells from PBMCs. The source is a human donor in good health.

This chain's CDR3 is CAIKFRESTDTQYF. The CDR3 region has the DNA TGTGCCATAAAGTTCCGGGAAAGCACAGATACGCAGTATTTT. The rearrangement joins TRBV10-3 to TRBJ2-3, with D perhaps matching TRBD2 (5 bases). Germline V gives CDR1 ENHRY, CDR2 SYGVKD. Trimming took 9 bases from V and 0 from J, leaving 13 bases between them. The CDR3 runs to 14 residues.

The chain recombines TRBV4-1 with TRBJ2-7; TRBD1 is a possible D gene (6 bases). There are 16 residues in the CDR3. In germline, CDR1 is MGHRA, CDR2 YSYEKL. The germline V and J ends were trimmed by 4 bases and 4 bases, with 20 bases remaining between them. DNA for the CDR3: TGCGCCAGCAGCCTGCTTCGCTTGGACAGTACGTACGAGCAGTACTTC. It codes for CASSLLRLDSTYEQYF.

The genes are TRBV4-1 and TRBJ2-7, with D possibly matching TRBD2 (5 bases). The CDR3 totals 14 residues. Trimming took 3 bases from V and 1 from J, leaving 10 bases between them. The germline gives CDR1 MGHRA, CDR2 YSYEKL. The CDR3 nucleotides are TGCGCCAGCAGCCAGACCCTAGCATCCTACGAGCAGTACTTC. As protein: CASSQTLASYEQYF.

The CDR3, as DNA: TGTGCCAGCACGGGGTTAGAGACCCAGTACTTC. This encodes CASTGLETQYF. The gene calls are TRBV2 and TRBJ2-5; a weak D match, TRBD2 (5 bases). The V end was cut by 7 bases, the J end by 4 bases, with 7 bases between. The germline V gene has CDR1 SNHLY and CDR2 FYNNEI. CDR3 length: 11 amino acids. Combining the CDR3 with reference TRBV2 and TRBJ2-5 gives the whole variable domain EPEVTQTPSHQVTQMGQEVILRCVPISNHLYFYWYRQILGQKVEFLVSFYNNEISEKSEIFDDQFSVERPDGSNFTLKIRSTKLEDSAMYFCASTGLETQYFGPGTRLLVL.

This chain joins TRBV4-1 and TRBJ1-3; 7 nucleotides agree with TRBD1. The V gene's germline CDR1 is MGHRA and CDR2 YSYEKL. This CDR3 is 15 amino acids long. V dropped 3 bases and J dropped 4; count of bases not matched to a gene: 6. CDR3 amino acids: CASSHLRGFGNTIYF. In DNA form, the CDR3 reads TGCGCCAGCAGCCACCTCAGGGGGTTCGGAAACACCATATATTTT.

The chain is built from TRBV5-1 and TRBJ2-7; 10 positions agree with TRBD2. CDR1 is SGHRS, CDR2 YFSETQ, per germline. This CDR3 has 14 amino acids. The junction had 4 bases not matched to a gene; V was cut back by 4 bases and J by 3 bases. CDR3 residues: CASSPGLAVYEQYF. The CDR3, as DNA: TGCGCCAGCAGCCCTGGACTAGCGGTCTACGAGCAGTACTTC.

The CDR3 region is CASSPGQFTGELFF. CDR3 sequence (DNA): TGTGCCAGCAGCCCAGGACAGTTCACCGGGGAGCTGTTTTTT. The chain employs TRBV7-9 and TRBJ2-2, with TRBD1 as a possible D gene (6 bases). Trimming removed 5 bases from V and 4 bases from J, with 11 bases in between. In germline, CDR1 is SEHNR, CDR2 FQNEAQ (reference sequence). The CDR3 totals 14 residues.

This rearrangement joins TRBV12-3 or TRBV12-4 to TRBJ2-1, with D unresolved. V dropped 6 bases and J dropped 8 bases, with 8 bases sitting between them. CDR3 length equals 11 residues. CDR3 loop: CASSLRDEQFF. As DNA, the CDR3 is TGTGCCAGCAGCCTTAGGGATGAGCAGTTCTTC.

The V and J genes are TRBV3-1 and TRBJ2-2, with D maybe TRBD1 (5 bases). Trimming took off 4 bases at V and 4 bases at J, with 10 bases between the two ends. The CDR3 runs to 14 residues. Germline loops: CDR1 LGHDT, CDR2 YNNKEL (reference sequence). The CDR3 loop reads CASSRAGPTGELFF. The CDR3 DNA reads TGTGCCAGCAGCCGGGCAGGGCCCACCGGGGAGCTGTTTTTT.

The count of this clonotype is one. The chain is built from TRBV5-1 and TRBJ2-7; a possible D gene is TRBD2 (5 bases). V was shortened by 3 bases and J by 3 bases, with 10 bases between the two germline ends. Germline V CDR1 and CDR2: SGHRS, YFSETQ. The CDR3 is made up of 13 amino acids. The CDR3 sequence: CASSSLASYEQYF. DNA for the CDR3: TGCGCCAGCAGCTCTTTAGCGAGCTACGAGCAGTACTTC.

J is TRBJ2-7 and V is TRBV7-2; unclear D gene. CDR1 is SGHTA, CDR2 FQGNSA, per germline. Trimming left V 5 bases short and J 2 bases short, with 7 bases between. CDR3 length equals 12 residues. CDR3 nucleotide sequence: TGTGCCAGCAGCGCAATGACCTACGAGCAGTACTTC. Translation gives CASSAMTYEQYF.

V gene TRBV27 combines with J gene TRBJ2-1; 9 bases align to TRBD2. V shed 5 bases, J shed 8 bases, and the junction held 16 bases outside the gene matches. The CDR3 has 17 residues. Germline V gene lookup returns CDR1 MNHEY and CDR2 SMNVEV (reference sequence). The CDR3: CASSRRGLAGEVHEQFF. The CDR3 DNA follows: TGTGCCAGCAGTCGACGGGGACTAGCAGGGGAGGTCCATGAGCAGTTCTTC.

The chain has TRBV20-1 and TRBJ2-5, with D hard to call. Germline CDR1 and CDR2: DFQATT and SNEGSKA (reference sequence). This CDR3 region has 12 residues. V gave up 6 bases and J gave up 5 bases, with 13 bases separating them. The CDR3 is CSAYGSSETQYF. As DNA, the CDR3 is TGCAGTGCGTACGGGTCCTCGGAGACCCAGTACTTC.

The chain uses TRBV20-1 and TRBJ2-6; D possibly corresponds to TRBD1 (5 bases). V dropped 6 bases and J dropped 0 bases, with 18 bases sitting between them. CDR1 DFQATT and CDR2 SNEGSKA come from the germline V gene (reference sequence). The length of the CDR3 is 17 residues. This chain's CDR3 is CSAEHRTYSSGANVLTF. In DNA form, the CDR3 reads TGCAGTGCGGAACACAGGACGTACTCCTCTGGGGCCAACGTCCTGACTTTC.

V is TRBV4-2 and J is TRBJ1-4; no reliable D call. CDR3 length: 16 amino acids. Trimming removed 1 base from V and 5 bases from J, with 14 bases in between. CDR1 is LGHNA and CDR2 is YNFKEQ in the germline V gene. The CDR3 sequence: CASSQVSALSNEKLFF. Written as DNA, the CDR3 is TGTGCCAGCAGCCAAGTTTCAGCCTTGTCGAATGAAAAACTGTTTTTT.

CDR3 loop: CSAVDRDAYEQYF. CDR3 in DNA: TGCAGTGCTGTGGACAGGGACGCCTACGAGCAGTACTTC. The chain is built from TRBV20-1 and TRBJ2-7; 8 bases map to TRBD1. CDR3 length: 13 residues. From germline, CDR1 is DFQATT and CDR2 SNEGSKA (reference sequence). Losses at the gene ends were 5 bases for V and 2 bases for J; bases not matched to a gene: 5.

The J gene is TRBJ1-2, the V gene TRBV19; D gene uncertain. The CDR3 runs to 12 residues. Germline V gives CDR1 LNHDA, CDR2 SQIVND (reference sequence). The V end was cut by 6 bases, the J end by 4 bases, with 9 bases between. CDR3 DNA: TGTGCCAGTAGGCAGCAAAGCTATGGCTACACCTTC. Encoded protein: CASRQQSYGYTF.

The V gene is TRBV14, the J gene TRBJ2-7; D uncertain. V lost 2 bases, J lost 5 bases, and 10 bases lay in between. CDR3 length: 13 amino acids. Germline CDR1 and CDR2: SGHDN and FVKESK. CDR3 in amino acids: CASSQNGIHEQYF. Here the CDR3 DNA reads TGTGCCAGCAGCCAAAATGGGATCCACGAGCAGTACTTC.

DNA of the CDR3: TGCGCCAGCAGCTTAGGCAGGGGGAACACCGGGGAGCTGTTTTTT. Protein: CASSLGRGNTGELFF. The chain employs TRBV5-1 and TRBJ2-2, with D tentatively TRBD1 (6 bases). Germline-derived CDR1 and CDR2 are SGHRS and YFSETQ. This CDR3 spans 15 amino acids. V shed 2 bases and J shed 1 base, with 9 bases lying between them.

This sequence joins TRBV5-1 and TRBJ1-4; 10 bases line up with TRBD1. This CDR3 spans 15 amino acids. V dropped 4 bases and J dropped 8; count of bases not matched to a gene: 8. CDR1 and CDR2 (germline): SGHRS, YFSETQ. DNA of the CDR3: TGCGCCAGCAGCACCTCCGGGACAGGGGAAGAAAAACTGTTTTTT. Protein sequence: CASSTSGTGEEKLFF.

CDR3 loop: CSAGQGANTGELFF. In nucleotides, the CDR3 is TGCAGTGCTGGACAGGGGGCAAACACCGGGGAGCTGTTTTTT. This chain uses TRBV20-1 with TRBJ2-2; 11 bases fit TRBD1. Germline lookup yields CDR1 DFQATT and CDR2 SNEGSKA (reference sequence). Trimming cost V 5 bases and J 2 bases; bases outside gene matches: 1. This CDR3 comprises 14 residues.